This TCR beta chain came from a study of blood T cell repertoires in COVID-19. This clone was observed a single time. The V end lost 0 bases, the J end lost 8 bases, and 11 bases lay between the germline ends. This CDR3 is 14 amino acids long. The germline gives CDR1 MGHDK, CDR2 SYGVNS. Libraries were prepared by immunoSEQ multiplex PCR; TCRdb keeps only in-frame clonotypes and omits some of them. Counted here are about 210,000 clones, approximately 89% occurring once; the ten biggest clones make up 4.8%. The sequencing input was peripheral blood. This clonotype was sampled from a woman aged 40 to 55 with acute or convalescent COVID-19. The chain combines TRBV25-1 with TRBJ2-1; D perhaps matches TRBD1 (7 bases). CDR3 DNA sequence: TGTGCCAGCAGTGAATATGCAGGGGGGTATGAGCAGTTCTTC. Its protein product is CASSEYAGGYEQFF.